These 28 T cell receptor beta chains were sequenced from one sample in a study of OX40 agonist ivuxolimab in advanced cancers. The protocol was immunoSEQ multiplex PCR, while the TCRdb copy is restricted to in-frame clones and leaves out a portion. The sample yields tens of thousands of clones, approximately 88% seen once. Sequenced here: CD4+ or CD8+ T cells sorted from blood, sampled in a trial of the OX40 agonist ivuxolimab. The receptor source for this set is an adult with an advanced solid tumor such as melanoma, head and neck, liver or kidney cancer.

This clone occurred once. V and J are TRBV5-1 and TRBJ2-7; 11 bases align to TRBD2. With 4 bases clipped from V and 0 bases from J, the junction kept 3 bases outside the gene matches. The CDR3 consists of 15 residues. Germline V gene lookup returns CDR1 SGHRS and CDR2 YFSETQ. Written as DNA, the CDR3 is TGCGCCAGCAGCCAGACTAGCGGGACCTCCTACGAGCAGTACTTC. It translates to CASSQTSGTSYEQYF.

The V gene is TRBV9, the J gene TRBJ2-1; TRBD2 matches 9 bases. Trimming cost V 0 bases and J 6 bases; bases outside gene matches: 4. The CDR3 has 15 residues. Germline CDR1 is SGDLS and CDR2 is YYNGEE. The CDR3 spells CASSVVAGVGNEQFF. CDR3 DNA sequence: TGTGCCAGCAGCGTAGTAGCGGGAGTAGGCAATGAGCAGTTCTTC.

V and J are TRBV11-2 and TRBJ2-7; perhaps TRBD1 as D (6 bases). The CDR3 covers 15 residues. Germline V gives CDR1 SGHAT, CDR2 FQNNGV. V lost 5 bases and J lost 2, with 16 bases in between. This CDR3 reads CASSRGPGVPYEQYF. The CDR3 bases are TGTGCCAGCAGCCGCGGACCAGGGGTCCCCTACGAGCAGTACTTC.

The chain couples TRBV28 to TRBJ1-2; tentatively, D is TRBD1 (5 bases). V was pared by 4 bases and J by 8 bases, with 11 bases between. CDR3 length: 12 amino acids. Germline values: CDR1 MDHEN, CDR2 SYDVKM. The CDR3 sequence is CASSSSGWGYTF. The CDR3 nucleotides read TGTGCCAGCAGTTCTTCAGGGTGGGGCTACACCTTC.

In DNA, the CDR3 is TGTGCCAGCAGTGAGGCCGTGTGGCAGTACTTC. Its translation is CASSEAVWQYF. The chain couples TRBV2 to TRBJ2-7; D is ambiguous. Trimming stripped 3 bases from V and 9 bases from J, with 9 bases between. The CDR3 is made up of 11 amino acids. Germline-derived CDR1 and CDR2 are SNHLY and FYNNEI.

The chain has TRBV15 and TRBJ1-1; D may be TRBD1 (5 bases). This CDR3 is 17 amino acids long. Germline V CDR1 and CDR2: LNHNV, YYDKDF (reference sequence). V was trimmed by 3 bases and J by 0 bases, leaving 17 bases between them. This CDR3 reads CATSRLRGEDMNTEAFF. CDR3 nucleotides: TGTGCCACCAGCAGGCTGCGGGGAGAGGACATGAACACTGAAGCTTTCTTT.

The chain employs TRBV7-2 and TRBJ2-7, with TRBD1 matching 9 bases. The V gene end was trimmed by 3 bases and the J gene end by 2 bases; junction bases not matched to a gene: 5. This CDR3 is built from 15 residues. Germline CDR1 SGHTA, CDR2 FQGNSA. CDR3 sequence: CASSFAGQGTYEQYF. The CDR3 DNA reads TGTGCCAGCAGCTTCGCGGGACAGGGTACCTACGAGCAGTACTTC.

The rearrangement links TRBV23-1 to TRBJ2-1; TRBD1 is a possible D gene (6 bases). TRBV23-1 is given ORF status, its function remaining uncertain. CDR3 length: 17 amino acids. Trimming shortened V by 2 bases and J by 0 bases, and 14 bases separated the two germline ends. The DNA of the CDR3 is TGCGCCAGCAGTCAAGCCTTGACAGGCCTCTCCTACAATGAGCAGTTCTTC. Amino acid sequence: CASSQALTGLSYNEQFF.

The rearrangement joins TRBV18 to TRBJ1-1; the match to TRBD1 covers 12 bases. V was pared by 3 bases and J by 1 base, with 6 bases of the junction left unmatched. CDR1 is KGHSH, CDR2 LQKENI, per germline. The CDR3 is 17 residues long. The CDR3 is CASSPLGQGAKNTEAFF. CDR3 in DNA: TGTGCCAGCTCACCTTTGGGACAGGGGGCCAAGAACACTGAAGCTTTCTTT.

This rearrangement joins TRBV6-6 to TRBJ2-1; TRBD1 is a possible D gene (6 bases). Germline V gene lookup returns CDR1 MNHNY and CDR2 SVGAGI (reference sequence). The V and J ends lost 5 bases and 7 bases respectively, with 15 bases between them. This CDR3 comprises 14 residues. The CDR3: CASSRPGVSNEQFF. CDR3 bases: TGTGCCAGCAGTCGACCAGGGGTTTCGAATGAGCAGTTCTTC.

The chain carries TRBV6-5 and TRBJ2-1; D not certain. The CDR3 sequence is 14 residues long. The germline V gene has CDR1 MNHEY and CDR2 SVGAGI. Trimming removed 5 bases at V and 10 bases at J, with 18 bases between. CDR3 protein: CASSQSSLVEEQFF. Written as DNA, the CDR3 is TGTGCCAGCAGTCAGTCGAGTTTGGTCGAAGAGCAGTTCTTC.

CDR3 bases: TGTGCCAGCAACCCCACCGGGACAGGGGGCGGCGAGCAGTACTTC. Its protein product is CASNPTGTGGGEQYF. V is TRBV9 and J is TRBJ2-7; the match to TRBD1 covers 12 bases. This CDR3 has 15 amino acids. Per germline, CDR1 SGDLS and CDR2 YYNGEE. V dropped 6 bases and J dropped 6; count of bases not matched to a gene: 10.

This clone turned up a few times. This chain uses TRBV7-8 with TRBJ2-1; D may be TRBD1 or TRBD2 (5 bases each). The length of the CDR3 is 15 residues. Germline V lookup: CDR1 SGHVS, CDR2 FQNEAQ. V was clipped by 6 bases and J by 0 bases, with 12 bases between them. CDR3 region: CASSKTEGSYNEQFF. As DNA, the CDR3 is TGTGCCAGCAGTAAGACAGAGGGCTCCTACAATGAGCAGTTCTTC.

J is TRBJ1-6 and V is TRBV19, with no clear D. CDR3 size: 15 residues. The V end lost 2 bases, the J end lost 0 bases, and 5 bases lay between the germline ends. The germline gives CDR1 LNHDA, CDR2 SQIVND (reference sequence). The CDR3 DNA reads TGTGCCAGTAGTATATCGGGCTCCTATAATTCACCCCTCCACTTT. This gives the protein CASSISGSYNSPLHF.

Here the CDR3 reads CASARHYNEQFF. DNA of the CDR3: TGTGCCAGTGCTCGGCACTACAATGAGCAGTTCTTC. The chain carries TRBV19 and TRBJ2-1, with D hard to call. CDR3 length: 12 amino acids. V gave up 8 bases and J gave up 3 bases, with 8 bases separating them. CDR1 is LNHDA and CDR2 is SQIVND in the germline V gene (reference sequence).

The V and J genes are TRBV28 and TRBJ1-3; TRBD1 might be the D (5 bases). Trimming pared 2 bases from V and 4 bases from J, leaving 12 bases between. Germline V gene data show CDR1 as MDHEN and CDR2 as SYDVKM. The CDR3 loop spans 15 amino acids. CDR3 sequence: CASSLGGPRGNTIYF. In DNA, the CDR3 is TGTGCCAGCAGTTTAGGGGGACCGAGGGGAAACACCATATATTTT.

In the case of this clone: Mismatch with germline at one junction end may stem from a read error. The CDR3 spells CASSSSGPQETQYF. In DNA, the CDR3 is TGTGCTAGCAGCTCCAGCGGTCCCCAAGAGACCCAGTACTTC. The genes are TRBV7-7 and TRBJ2-5; a possible D gene is TRBD2 (5 bases). Per the germline V gene, CDR1 is SSHAT and CDR2 is FNYEAQ (reference sequence). This CDR3 is built from 14 residues.

Only a few counts were recorded for this clone. CDR3 loop: CASSSNRVRQPQHF. The DNA of the CDR3 is TGTGCCAGCAGCTCAAACAGGGTCCGACAGCCCCAGCATTTT. The chain recombines TRBV5-8 with TRBJ1-5; possibly TRBD1 for D (6 bases). The CDR3 totals 14 residues. Per the germline V gene, CDR1 is SGHTS and CDR2 is YDEGEE. Trimming took off 3 bases at V and 7 bases at J, with 14 bases between the two ends.

The chain recombines TRBV27 with TRBJ1-2; 9 bases line up with TRBD1. The germline V gene has CDR1 MNHEY and CDR2 SMNVEV (reference sequence). Trimming at V came to 6 bases and at J to 1 base, leaving 12 bases not matched to a gene. There are 17 residues in the CDR3. CDR3 region: CASRPSGQGPLNYGYTF. Written as DNA, the CDR3 is TGTGCCAGCAGACCCTCGGGACAGGGACCGCTTAACTATGGCTACACCTTC.

This clone turned up a few times. V gene TRBV2 combines with J gene TRBJ1-5; D gene unclear. From germline, CDR1 is SNHLY and CDR2 FYNNEI. The CDR3 has 14 amino acids. V lost 8 bases and J lost 2, with 13 bases in between. In nucleotides, the CDR3 is TGTGCCAGCGGTTTGGGGATGGGCAATCAGCCCCAGCATTTT. It yields the protein CASGLGMGNQPQHF. The whole variable domain, filled in from reference TRBV2 and TRBJ1-5, reads EPEVTQTPSHQVTQMGQEVILRCVPISNHLYFYWYRQILGQKVEFLVSFYNNEISEKSEIFDDQFSVERPDGSNFTLKIRSTKLEDSAMYFCASGLGMGNQPQHFGDGTRLSIL.

The V gene is TRBV5-5, the J gene TRBJ2-5, with D maybe TRBD1 (5 bases). The CDR3 is made up of 15 amino acids. Germline V gene sequence: CDR1 SGHKS, CDR2 YYEKEE (reference sequence). Trimming pared 7 bases from V and 5 bases from J, leaving 21 bases between. CDR3 in DNA: TGTGCCAGCTCCAGGTCAGGGAATGGTTGGGAGACCCAGTACTTC. Its protein product is CASSRSGNGWETQYF.

The V gene is TRBV15, the J gene TRBJ2-1; 13 bases match TRBD2. This CDR3 contains 15 residues. Germline V CDR1 and CDR2: LNHNV, YYDKDF (reference sequence). V was pared by 7 bases and J by 4 bases, with 4 bases of the junction left unmatched. The chain's CDR3 is CATNTGLAGYNEQFF. CDR3 nucleotides: TGTGCCACCAACACGGGACTAGCGGGATACAATGAGCAGTTCTTC.

The chain joins TRBV5-1 to TRBJ2-1; 14 nucleotides agree with TRBD2. Trimming at V came to 2 bases and at J to 9 bases, leaving 4 bases not matched to a gene. The germline V gene has CDR1 SGHRS and CDR2 YFSETQ. The CDR3 consists of 15 residues. As DNA, the CDR3 is TGCGCCAGCAGCTTTGGACTAGCGGGAGGAAGTGAGCAGTTCTTC. It encodes CASSFGLAGGSEQFF.

The chain uses TRBV6-1 and TRBJ1-5; D possibly corresponds to TRBD1 (5 bases). V was shortened by 0 bases and J by 7 bases, with 13 bases between the two germline ends. CDR3 size: 15 residues. CDR1 MNHNS and CDR2 SASEGT come from the germline V gene. The CDR3 sequence is CASSEAGGASQPQHF. The CDR3 DNA follows: TGTGCCAGCAGTGAAGCTGGCGGGGCAAGCCAGCCCCAGCATTTT.

The gene calls are TRBV6-5 and TRBJ2-5; 7 positions agree with TRBD1. V was pared by 3 bases and J by 3 bases, with 4 bases of the junction left unmatched. CDR3 length equals 14 residues. The germline gives CDR1 MNHEY, CDR2 SVGAGI. The CDR3 loop is CASSYLDRKETQYF. The CDR3 DNA reads as TGTGCCAGCAGTTATTTGGACAGGAAAGAGACCCAGTACTTC.

In DNA form, the CDR3 reads TGTGCCAGTAGTATAGCCGCTAACGTCGGGGAGCTGTTTTTT. Its protein product is CASSIAANVGELFF. This chain joins TRBV19 and TRBJ2-2; D is unresolved. This CDR3 is built from 14 residues. V lost 1 base and J lost 7, with 10 bases in between. Germline values: CDR1 LNHDA, CDR2 SQIVND (reference sequence).

This chain links TRBV6-6 with TRBJ2-5; TRBD1 aligns across 12 bases. The CDR3 is 15 residues long. V shed 6 bases and J 5 bases; nucleotides not matched to a gene: 7. The germline gives CDR1 MNHNY, CDR2 SVGAGI (reference sequence). The CDR3 DNA sequence: TGTGCCAGCAGCCAAGGGACAGGGGGCTATGAGACCCAGTACTTC. Translating gives CASSQGTGGYETQYF.

The gene calls are TRBV7-9 and TRBJ2-5, with a possible D match to TRBD2 (6 bases). CDR3 size: 12 residues. V dropped 2 bases and J dropped 10 bases, with 11 bases sitting between them. Per germline, CDR1 SEHNR and CDR2 FQNEAQ (reference sequence). The CDR3 is CASSLTRGRQYF. The CDR3 bases are TGTGCCAGCAGCTTAACGCGGGGTCGCCAGTACTTC.